Listed below are T cell receptor beta chains from one sample, sequenced in a study of cytotoxic CD8 clonotypes in ibrutinib-treated CLL. Generated by immunoSEQ multiplex PCR, the TCRdb table keeps only in-frame clones and is missing some. Of about 300,000 clones in the sample, less than 85% were seen once. The material sequenced was PBMCs, taken at disease progression, from a patient treated with ibrutinib. Receptor source: a human donor with chronic lymphocytic leukemia. Both conserved end residues are part of each CDR3. A D gene is named only where the DNA matches it firmly. Not all rows give a size; the values are once, few, many and, for expanded clones, a class.

>TRBV5-4|TRBJ1-2|NA|NA|13
CASLTYGAYGYTF
TGTGCCAGCCTGACTTATGGGGCTTATGGCTACACCTTC
>TRBV23-1|TRBJ2-5|TRBD2|NA|18
CASSQSKRGGQPLETQYF
TGCGCCAGCAGTCAATCGAAGCGGGGGGGTCAACCCCTAGAGACCCAGTACTTC
>TRBV11-2|TRBJ2-7|NA|few|12
CASSLQGYEQYF
TGTGCCAGCAGCCTCCAGGGGTACGAGCAGTACTTC
>TRBV14|TRBJ2-3|TRBD2|NA|14
CASSQVSGSYTQYF
TGTGCCAGCAGCCAAGTCAGCGGGAGCTATACGCAGTATTTT
>TRBV29-1|TRBJ2-5|NA|once|13
CSVAHTYQETQYF
TGCAGCGTGGCCCATACCTACCAAGAGACCCAGTACTTC
>TRBV10-1|TRBJ2-3|TRBD2|NA|17
CASSEVRLAGTSDTQYF
TGCGCCAGCAGTGAAGTGCGCCTAGCGGGAACGTCAGATACGCAGTATTTT
>TRBV18|TRBJ2-7|TRBD2|few|16
CASSPGLAGVSYEQYF
TGTGCCAGCTCACCCGGACTAGCGGGAGTTTCCTACGAGCAGTACTTC
>TRBV27|TRBJ2-7|TRBD1|NA|16
CASSSLYRGKPYEQYF
TGTGCCAGCAGTTCCCTATACAGGGGGAAGCCCTACGAGCAGTACTTC
>TRBV7-3|TRBJ2-7|NA|once|12
CASSSSSYEQYF
TGTGCCAGCAGTTCGAGCTCCTACGAGCAGTACTTC
>TRBV6-1|TRBJ1-6|NA|NA|14
CASSGGRVNSPLHF
TGTGCCAGCAGCGGCGGAAGAGTGAATTCACCCCTCCACTTT
>TRBV11-2|TRBJ2-5|TRBD2|NA|18
CASSLAGLAGGPAETQYF
TGTGCCAGCAGCTTAGCGGGACTAGCGGGGGGGCCGGCAGAGACCCAGTACTTC
>TRBV5-1|TRBJ2-7|TRBD1|NA|15
CASSLTRDRNYEQYF
TGCGCCAGCAGCTTGACCCGGGACAGGAACTACGAGCAGTACTTC
>TRBV5-1|TRBJ2-7|TRBD1|NA|15
CASSPQGAGIYEQYF
TGCGCCAGCAGCCCACAGGGGGCAGGCATATACGAGCAGTACTTC
>TRBV29-1|TRBJ1-2|TRBD1|NA|11
CSVADRGAPAF
TGCAGCGTTGCGGACAGGGGCGCCCCCGCCTTC